This is a list of T cell receptor beta chains from one sample in a study of Graves' ophthalmopathy and Graves' hyperthyroidism. TCRdb ran MiXCR on the multiplex PCR reads and lists one entry per CDR3 protein. The sample includes 600,000 to 950,000 distinct CDR3 sequences, roughly 41% of them seen just once. Sequenced: peripheral blood. The source of these receptors is an adult man with Graves' ophthalmopathy. CDR3s include the opening cysteine and the closing phenylalanine or tryptophan. D genes are given only for firm matches. For some rows the clone size is stated as once, few or many, or as a class when expanded; others skip it.

J gene,clone size,CDR3 length,V gene,D gene,CDR3 DNA,CDR3 protein
TRBJ1-4,many,11,TRBV7-9,NA,TGTGCCAGCAGCTTAGACAGGGCACTGTTTTTT,CASSLDRALFF
TRBJ2-3,NA,13,TRBV7-9,NA,TGTGCCAGCAGCCTCCGTCCTTCAGATACGCAGTATTTT,CASSLRPSDTQYF
TRBJ1-3,many,15,TRBV7-6,NA,TGTGCCAGCAGCCTCAACCAGGGTTCTGGAAACACCATATATTTT,CASSLNQGSGNTIYF
TRBJ1-5,NA,15,TRBV24-1,TRBD1,TGTGCTGCCCGATCCGGGACAGGGTTCCGTCAGCCCCAGCATTTT,CAARSGTGFRQPQHF
TRBJ1-1,NA,16,TRBV20-1,NA,TGCAGTGCTAGTAAGGTCAGGGTCATATCGAACACTGAAGCTTTCTTT,CSASKVRVISNTEAFF
TRBJ1-6,many,12,TRBV7-2,NA,TGTGCCAGCAGCCGTTATAATTCACCCCTCCACTTT,CASSRYNSPLHF
TRBJ1-2,many,13,TRBV7-2,NA,TGTGCCAGCAGCCCAAGCGGGCAGTATGGCTACACCTTC,CASSPSGQYGYTF
TRBJ2-7,NA,14,TRBV2,TRBD1,TGTGCCAGCAGTGGTTTCGGACAGGGCTACGAGCAGTACTTC,CASSGFGQGYEQYF
TRBJ2-3,NA,17,TRBV24-1,TRBD1,TGTGCCACCAGTGACCGTGGGACAGGGGGTTACACAGATACGCAGTATTTT,CATSDRGTGGYTDTQYF
TRBJ2-2,few,16,TRBV2,NA,TGTGCCAGCAGTGATCGAGGTGGTTTCGGCACCGGGGAGCTGTTTTTT,CASSDRGGFGTGELFF
TRBJ1-1,NA,14,TRBV7-1,TRBD1,TGTGCCAGCAGCTCGACAGGGGGCGAAACTGAAGCTTTCTTT,CASSSTGGETEAFF
TRBJ1-1,NA,14,TRBV20-1,NA,TGCAGTGCTAGGGGAATGGGGCCGAACACTGAAGCTTTCTTT,CSARGMGPNTEAFF
TRBJ2-5,few,13,TRBV20-1,NA,TGCAGTGCTAGATACCCCAGGGTAGAGACCCAGTACTTC,CSARYPRVETQYF
TRBJ2-7,few,15,TRBV2,TRBD1,TGTGCCAGCACCTCCCAAGGGACAGGGCCCTACGAGCAGTACTTC,CASTSQGTGPYEQYF
TRBJ2-7,NA,15,TRBV7-2,NA,TGTGCCAGCAGCTTGTCCGGGCCGAAGTCCTACGAGCAGTACTTC,CASSLSGPKSYEQYF
TRBJ1-1,NA,14,TRBV7-7,TRBD1,TGTGCCAGCAGCTTTTTATCAGGGGGGACTGAAGCTTTCTTT,CASSFLSGGTEAFF
TRBJ2-7,few,14,TRBV6-1,NA,TGTGCCAGCAGTTACTCTCAGGGAGACTACGAGCAGTACTTC,CASSYSQGDYEQYF
TRBJ2-2,few,15,TRBV7-2,TRBD2,TGTGCCAGCAGGTCTCTAGCGGGAGTCGCCGGGGAGCTGTTTTTT,CASRSLAGVAGELFF
TRBJ1-5,many,15,TRBV29-1,TRBD1,TGCAGCGTTGTGGAGGGGGCGCGTGGAAATCAGCCCCAGCATTTT,CSVVEGARGNQPQHF
TRBJ1-5,few,17,TRBV20-1,NA,TGCAGTGCTAGAGATTTTCGGCTCGCAGGGAGCAATCAGCCCCAGCATTTT,CSARDFRLAGSNQPQHF
TRBJ1-1,few,16,TRBV19,TRBD1,TGTGCCAGTAGTAGAAAGACAGGGGGCCAGAACACTGAAGCTTTCTTT,CASSRKTGGQNTEAFF
TRBJ2-5,NA,13,TRBV29-1,TRBD1,TGCAGCGTTGGACAGGGAAACGGCGTGACCCAGTACTTC,CSVGQGNGVTQYF
TRBJ1-5,NA,16,TRBV7-9,TRBD1,TGTGCCAGTAGTCCGCTGGGGACAGGGATGGACCAGCCCCAGCATTTT,CASSPLGTGMDQPQHF
TRBJ2-7,NA,14,TRBV7-9,TRBD1,TGCGCCAGCAGCTTGAGTAACAGGGGTGGGGAGCAGTACTTC,CASSLSNRGGEQYF
TRBJ2-5,NA,15,TRBV2,TRBD2,TGTGCCAGCAGTTACGCGGGAGGGGGCCAAGAGACCCAGTACTTC,CASSYAGGGQETQYF
TRBJ2-2,few,15,TRBV5-1,TRBD1,TGCGCCAGCACTCTACAGGGGGCTACCACCGGGGAGCTGTTTTTT,CASTLQGATTGELFF
TRBJ1-3,NA,17,TRBV10-3,NA,TGTGCCAGCAGTTACGGTTCCCCAGGGGAGACTGGAAACACCATATATTTT,CASSYGSPGETGNTIYF
TRBJ2-7,NA,14,TRBV27,NA,TGTGCCAGCAGTTTACAGGGGACGGTCTACGAGCAGTACTTC,CASSLQGTVYEQYF
TRBJ1-2,NA,16,TRBV12-3/TRBV12-4,NA,TGTGCCAGCAGTTTAGGTATCGCGGCCTCCAGGTCTGGCTACACCTTC,CASSLGIAASRSGYTF
TRBJ1-5,few,17,TRBV7-9,NA,TGTGCCAGCAGCTTATGGGTAGGAGGAAACAGCAATCAGCCCCAGCATTTT,CASSLWVGGNSNQPQHF
TRBJ1-2,NA,15,TRBV7-9,TRBD1,TGTGCCAGCAGCCTCTGGACAGGCACTAACTATGGCTACACCTTC,CASSLWTGTNYGYTF
TRBJ2-7,NA,12,TRBV25-1,NA,TGTGCCAGCAGAGATGGTACCTACGAGCAGTACTTC,CASRDGTYEQYF
TRBJ1-1,NA,13,TRBV19,TRBD1,TGTGCCTGGAGGGACAGCATGAACACTGAAGCTTTCTTT,CAWRDSMNTEAFF
TRBJ1-2,NA,14,TRBV9,NA,TGTGCCAGCAGCGTAGGGGGCCCTAACTATGGCTACACCTTC,CASSVGGPNYGYTF
TRBJ1-6,few,14,TRBV4-2,NA,TGTGCCAGCAGCGAGGGGTTCTACAATTCACCCCTCCACTTT,CASSEGFYNSPLHF
TRBJ2-2,NA,15,TRBV5-1,TRBD2,TGCGCCAGCAGCTCGGGACTAGAGAACACCGGGGAGCTGTTTTTT,CASSSGLENTGELFF
TRBJ1-4,NA,15,TRBV15,NA,TGTGCCACCAGCAGTTACTCGCGACAGAATGAAAAACTGTTTTTT,CATSSYSRQNEKLFF
TRBJ2-6,few,16,TRBV19,TRBD1,TGTGCCAGTAGTAGCGGGACAGGGAATGGGGCCAACGTCCTGACTTTC,CASSSGTGNGANVLTF